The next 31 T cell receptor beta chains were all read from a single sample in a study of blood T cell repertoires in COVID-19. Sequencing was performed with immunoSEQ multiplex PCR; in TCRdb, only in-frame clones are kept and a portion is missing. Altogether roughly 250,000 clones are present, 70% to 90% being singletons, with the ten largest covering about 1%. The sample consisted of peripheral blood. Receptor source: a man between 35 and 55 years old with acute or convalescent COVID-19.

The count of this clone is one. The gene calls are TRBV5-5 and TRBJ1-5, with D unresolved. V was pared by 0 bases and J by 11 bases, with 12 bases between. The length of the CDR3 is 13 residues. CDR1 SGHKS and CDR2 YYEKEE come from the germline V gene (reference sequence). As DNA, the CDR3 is TGTGCCAGCAGCTTGGTAAACGAACTGGCCCAGCATTTT. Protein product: CASSLVNELAQHF.

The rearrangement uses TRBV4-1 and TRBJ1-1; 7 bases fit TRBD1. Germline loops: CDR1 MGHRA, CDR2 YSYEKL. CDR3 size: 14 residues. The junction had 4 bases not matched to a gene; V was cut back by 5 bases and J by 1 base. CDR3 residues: CASSVRQGNTEAFF. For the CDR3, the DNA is TGCGCCAGCAGCGTACGACAGGGGAACACTGAAGCTTTCTTT.

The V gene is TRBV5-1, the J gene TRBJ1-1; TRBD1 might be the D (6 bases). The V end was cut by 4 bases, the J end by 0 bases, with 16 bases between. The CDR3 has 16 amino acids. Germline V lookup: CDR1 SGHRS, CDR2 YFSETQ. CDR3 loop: CASSPTTGPMNTEAFF. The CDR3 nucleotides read TGCGCCAGCAGCCCGACGACAGGTCCAATGAACACTGAAGCTTTCTTT.

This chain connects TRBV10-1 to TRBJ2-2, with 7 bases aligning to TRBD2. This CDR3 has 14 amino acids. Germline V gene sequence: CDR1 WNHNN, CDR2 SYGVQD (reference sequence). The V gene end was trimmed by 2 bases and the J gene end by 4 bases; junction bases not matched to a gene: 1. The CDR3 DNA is TGCGCCAGCAGTGAGGGGGGGGGCACCGGGGAGCTGTTTTTT. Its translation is CASSEGGGTGELFF.

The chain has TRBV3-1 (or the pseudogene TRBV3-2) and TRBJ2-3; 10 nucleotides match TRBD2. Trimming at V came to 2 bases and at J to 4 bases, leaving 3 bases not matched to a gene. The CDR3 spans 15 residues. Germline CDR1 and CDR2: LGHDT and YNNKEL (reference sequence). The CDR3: CASSQRSGGADTQYF. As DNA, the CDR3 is TGTGCCAGCAGCCAACGGAGCGGGGGGGCAGATACGCAGTATTTT.

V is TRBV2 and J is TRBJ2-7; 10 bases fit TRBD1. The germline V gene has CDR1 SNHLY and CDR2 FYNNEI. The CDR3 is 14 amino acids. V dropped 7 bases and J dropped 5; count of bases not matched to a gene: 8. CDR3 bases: TGTGCCAGCAATCAGGACAGGGGGTTCCACGAGCAGTACTTC. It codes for CASNQDRGFHEQYF.

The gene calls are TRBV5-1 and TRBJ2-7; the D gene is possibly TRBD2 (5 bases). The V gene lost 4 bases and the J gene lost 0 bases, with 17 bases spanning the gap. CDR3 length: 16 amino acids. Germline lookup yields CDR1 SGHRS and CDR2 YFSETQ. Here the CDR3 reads CASSRVWTGSSYEQYF. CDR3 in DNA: TGCGCCAGCAGCCGAGTTTGGACGGGGAGCTCCTACGAGCAGTACTTC.

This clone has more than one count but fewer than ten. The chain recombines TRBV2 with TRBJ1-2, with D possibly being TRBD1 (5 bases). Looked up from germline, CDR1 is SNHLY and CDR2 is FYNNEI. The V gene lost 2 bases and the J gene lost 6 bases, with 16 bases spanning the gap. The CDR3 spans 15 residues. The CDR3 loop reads CASSERLGGSHGYTF. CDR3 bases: TGTGCCAGCAGTGAACGGTTGGGGGGGAGCCATGGCTACACCTTC. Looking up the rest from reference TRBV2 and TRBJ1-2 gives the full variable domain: EPEVTQTPSHQVTQMGQEVILRCVPISNHLYFYWYRQILGQKVEFLVSFYNNEISEKSEIFDDQFSVERPDGSNFTLKIRSTKLEDSAMYFCASSERLGGSHGYTFGSGTRLTVV.

CDR3 nucleotide sequence: TGTGCCAGTAGTCCTCTTCGGGAGCCCCAGCATTTT. Encoded protein: CASSPLREPQHF. This chain connects TRBV19 to TRBJ1-5, with D unclear. V was shortened by 5 bases and J by 8 bases, with 10 bases between the two germline ends. There are 12 residues in the CDR3. The germline CDR1 and CDR2 sequences are LNHDA and SQIVND (reference sequence). Supplemented by reference TRBV19 and TRBJ1-5, the full variable domain reads DGGITQSPKYLFRKEGQNVTLSCEQNLNHDAMYWYRQDPGQGLRLIYYSQIVNDFQKGDIAEGYSVSREKKESFPLTVTSAQKNPTAFYLCASSPLREPQHFGDGTRLSIL.

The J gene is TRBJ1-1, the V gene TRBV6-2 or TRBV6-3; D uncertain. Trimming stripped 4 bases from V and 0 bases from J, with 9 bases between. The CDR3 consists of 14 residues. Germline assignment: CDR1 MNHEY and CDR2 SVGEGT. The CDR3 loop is CASSFSGVNTEAFF. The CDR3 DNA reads TGTGCCAGCAGTTTTAGCGGCGTGAACACTGAAGCTTTCTTT.

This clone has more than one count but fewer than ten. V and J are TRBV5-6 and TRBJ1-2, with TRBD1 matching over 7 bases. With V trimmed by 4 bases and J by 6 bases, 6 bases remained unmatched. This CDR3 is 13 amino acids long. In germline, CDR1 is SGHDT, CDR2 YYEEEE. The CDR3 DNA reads TGTGCCAGCAGCCCCCGGACAGGAAATGGCTACACCTTC. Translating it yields CASSPRTGNGYTF.

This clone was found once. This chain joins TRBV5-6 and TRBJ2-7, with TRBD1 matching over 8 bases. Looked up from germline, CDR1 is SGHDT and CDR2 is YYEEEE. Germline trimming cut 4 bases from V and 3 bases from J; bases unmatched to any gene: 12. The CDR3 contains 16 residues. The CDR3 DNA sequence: TGTGCCAGCAGCCTTCCACAGGGGGGTAAGGGCTACGAGCAGTACTTC. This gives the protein CASSLPQGGKGYEQYF. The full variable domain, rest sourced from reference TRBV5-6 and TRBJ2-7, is DAGVTQSPTHLIKTRGQQVTLRCSPKSGHDTVSWYQQALGQGPQFIFQYYEEEERQRGNFPDRFSGHQFPNYSSELNVNALLLGDSALYLCASSLPQGGKGYEQYFGPGTRLTVT.

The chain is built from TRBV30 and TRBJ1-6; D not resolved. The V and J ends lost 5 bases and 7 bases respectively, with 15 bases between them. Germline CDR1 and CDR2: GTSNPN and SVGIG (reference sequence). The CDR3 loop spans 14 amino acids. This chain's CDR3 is CAWVSTRGNSPLHF. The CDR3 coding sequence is TGTGCCTGGGTCTCGACGAGAGGAAATTCACCCCTCCACTTT.

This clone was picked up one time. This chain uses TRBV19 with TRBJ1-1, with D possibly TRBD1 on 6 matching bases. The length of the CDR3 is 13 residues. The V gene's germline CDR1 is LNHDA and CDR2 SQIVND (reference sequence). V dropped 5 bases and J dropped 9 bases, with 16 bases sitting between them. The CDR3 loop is CASSGLGALKAFF. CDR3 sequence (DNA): TGTGCCAGTAGTGGGCTGGGGGCCCTCAAAGCTTTCTTT.

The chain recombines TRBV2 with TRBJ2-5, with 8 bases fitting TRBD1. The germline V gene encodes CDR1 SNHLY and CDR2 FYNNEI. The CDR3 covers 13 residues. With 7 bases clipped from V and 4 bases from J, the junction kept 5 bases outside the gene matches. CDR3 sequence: CASIRDRRETQYF. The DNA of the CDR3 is TGTGCCAGCATACGGGACAGGCGAGAGACCCAGTACTTC.

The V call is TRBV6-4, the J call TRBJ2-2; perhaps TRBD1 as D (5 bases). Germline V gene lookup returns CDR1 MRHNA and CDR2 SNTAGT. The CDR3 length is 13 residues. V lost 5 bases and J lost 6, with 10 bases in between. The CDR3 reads CASSPRESGELFF. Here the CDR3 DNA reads TGTGCCAGCAGTCCCAGGGAATCCGGGGAGCTGTTTTTT.

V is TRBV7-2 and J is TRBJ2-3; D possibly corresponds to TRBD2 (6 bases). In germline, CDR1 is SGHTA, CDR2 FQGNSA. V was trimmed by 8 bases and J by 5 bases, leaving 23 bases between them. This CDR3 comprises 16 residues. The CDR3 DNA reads TGTGCCAGCGCGACTGGGGACTTCGGGGCGGGAGATACGCAGTATTTT. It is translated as CASATGDFGAGDTQYF.

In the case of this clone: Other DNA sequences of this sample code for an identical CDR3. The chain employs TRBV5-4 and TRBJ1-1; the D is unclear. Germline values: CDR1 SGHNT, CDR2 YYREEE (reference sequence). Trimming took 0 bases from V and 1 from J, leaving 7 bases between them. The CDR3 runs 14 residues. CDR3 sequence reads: CASSLAGRNTEAFF. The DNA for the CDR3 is TGTGCCAGCAGCTTGGCCGGGAGGAACACTGAAGCTTTCTTT.

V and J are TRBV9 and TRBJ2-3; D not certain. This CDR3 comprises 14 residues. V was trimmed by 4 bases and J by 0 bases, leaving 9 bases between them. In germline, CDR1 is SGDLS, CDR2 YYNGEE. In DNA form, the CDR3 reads TGTGCCAGCAGCCCCCAGGATAGCACAGATACGCAGTATTTT. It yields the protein CASSPQDSTDTQYF.

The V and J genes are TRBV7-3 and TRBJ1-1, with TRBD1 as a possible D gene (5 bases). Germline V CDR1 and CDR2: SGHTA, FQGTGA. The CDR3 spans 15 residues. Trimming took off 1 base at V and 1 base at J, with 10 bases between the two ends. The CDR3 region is CASSLNGGANTEAFF. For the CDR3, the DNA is TGTGCCAGCAGCTTAAACGGTGGGGCGAACACTGAAGCTTTCTTT.

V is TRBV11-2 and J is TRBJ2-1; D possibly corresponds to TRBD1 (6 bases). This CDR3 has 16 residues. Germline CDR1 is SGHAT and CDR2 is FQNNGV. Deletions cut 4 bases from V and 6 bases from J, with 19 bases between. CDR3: CASSSQGYTYPNEQFF. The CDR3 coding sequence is TGTGCCAGCAGCTCTCAGGGGTATACCTACCCCAATGAGCAGTTCTTC.

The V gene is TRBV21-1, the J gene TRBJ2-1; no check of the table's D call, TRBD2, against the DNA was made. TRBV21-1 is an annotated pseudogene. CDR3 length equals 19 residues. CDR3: CASSKRRGGGQTVYNEQFF. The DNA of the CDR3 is TGTGCCAGCAGCAAACGGCGCGGCGGGGGGCAGACGGTATACAATGAGCAGTTCTTC.

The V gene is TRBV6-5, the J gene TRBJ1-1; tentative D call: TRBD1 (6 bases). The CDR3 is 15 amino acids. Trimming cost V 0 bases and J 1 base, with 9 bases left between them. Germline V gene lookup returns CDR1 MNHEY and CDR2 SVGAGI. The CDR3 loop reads CASSYSWGQNTEAFF. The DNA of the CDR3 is TGTGCCAGCAGTTACTCGTGGGGGCAGAACACTGAAGCTTTCTTT.

The CDR3 nucleotides are TGTGCCAGCAGTGAAATTAACAGGTTCTATGGCTACACCTTC. This codes for CASSEINRFYGYTF. The chain couples TRBV6-1 to TRBJ1-2, with D perhaps TRBD1 (5 bases). Germline assignment: CDR1 MNHNS and CDR2 SASEGT. This CDR3 is built from 14 residues. V gave up 2 bases and J gave up 4 bases, with 11 bases separating them.

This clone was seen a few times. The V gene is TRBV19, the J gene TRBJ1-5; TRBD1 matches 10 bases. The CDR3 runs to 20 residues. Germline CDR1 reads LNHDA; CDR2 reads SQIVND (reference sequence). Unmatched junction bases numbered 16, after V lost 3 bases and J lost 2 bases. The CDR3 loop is CASSIQPGQGHGPGNQPQHF. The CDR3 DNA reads TGTGCCAGTAGTATTCAACCGGGACAGGGGCATGGTCCAGGCAATCAGCCCCAGCATTTT.

The CDR3 sequence is CASSLATGVGTEAFF. The CDR3 DNA is TGTGCCAGCAGCTTAGCGACAGGGGTGGGCACTGAAGCTTTCTTT. The rearrangement links TRBV7-9 to TRBJ1-1, with 8 bases aligning to TRBD1. Germline trimming cut 0 bases from V and 4 bases from J; bases unmatched to any gene: 4. This CDR3 has 15 amino acids. CDR1 is SEHNR, CDR2 FQNEAQ, per germline (reference sequence).

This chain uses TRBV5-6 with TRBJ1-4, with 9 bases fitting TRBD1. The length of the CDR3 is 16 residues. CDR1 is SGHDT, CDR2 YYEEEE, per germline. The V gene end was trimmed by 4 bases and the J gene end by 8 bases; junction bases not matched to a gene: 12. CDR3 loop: CASSAGTGREGEKLFF. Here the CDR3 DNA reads TGTGCCAGCAGCGCGGGGACAGGGAGGGAGGGCGAAAAACTGTTTTTT.

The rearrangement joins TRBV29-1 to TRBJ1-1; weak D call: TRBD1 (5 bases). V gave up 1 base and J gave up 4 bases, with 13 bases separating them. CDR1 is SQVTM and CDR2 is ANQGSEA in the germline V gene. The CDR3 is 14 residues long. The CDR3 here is CSVEGRTGATEAFF. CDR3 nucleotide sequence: TGCAGCGTTGAAGGTAGAACAGGAGCCACTGAAGCTTTCTTT.

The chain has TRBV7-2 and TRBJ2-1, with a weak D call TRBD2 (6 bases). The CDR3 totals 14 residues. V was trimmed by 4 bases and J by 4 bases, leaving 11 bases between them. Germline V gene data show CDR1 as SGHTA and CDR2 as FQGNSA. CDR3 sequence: CASSWEERYNEQFF. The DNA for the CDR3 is TGTGCCAGCAGCTGGGAGGAGCGGTACAATGAGCAGTTCTTC.

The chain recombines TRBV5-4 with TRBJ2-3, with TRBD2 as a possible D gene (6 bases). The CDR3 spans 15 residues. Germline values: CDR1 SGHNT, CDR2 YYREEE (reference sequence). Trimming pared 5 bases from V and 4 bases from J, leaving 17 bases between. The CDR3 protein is CASRFSGSGPDTQYF. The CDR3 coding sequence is TGTGCCAGCAGGTTTTCTGGTAGCGGCCCAGATACGCAGTATTTT.

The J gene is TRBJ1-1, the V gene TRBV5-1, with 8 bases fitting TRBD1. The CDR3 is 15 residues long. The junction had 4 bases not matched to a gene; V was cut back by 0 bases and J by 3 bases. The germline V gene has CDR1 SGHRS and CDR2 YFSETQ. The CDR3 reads CASSLAGGKDTEAFF. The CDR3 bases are TGCGCCAGCAGCTTGGCAGGGGGCAAGGACACTGAAGCTTTCTTT.